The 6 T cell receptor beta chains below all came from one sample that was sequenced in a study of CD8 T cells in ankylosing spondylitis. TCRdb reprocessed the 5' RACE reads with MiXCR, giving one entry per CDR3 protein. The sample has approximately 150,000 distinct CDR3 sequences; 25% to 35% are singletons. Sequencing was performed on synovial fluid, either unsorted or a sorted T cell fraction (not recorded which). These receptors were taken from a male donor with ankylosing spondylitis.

The CDR3 here is CAISADTRNTEAFF. CDR3 DNA sequence: TGTGCCATCAGTGCGGACACGAGGAACACTGAAGCTTTCTTT. The genes are TRBV10-3 and TRBJ1-1, with D perhaps TRBD1 (5 bases). The germline V and J ends were trimmed by 4 bases and 1 base, with 10 bases remaining between them. CDR1 is ENHRY and CDR2 is SYGVKD in the germline V gene. The CDR3 extends over 14 amino acids.

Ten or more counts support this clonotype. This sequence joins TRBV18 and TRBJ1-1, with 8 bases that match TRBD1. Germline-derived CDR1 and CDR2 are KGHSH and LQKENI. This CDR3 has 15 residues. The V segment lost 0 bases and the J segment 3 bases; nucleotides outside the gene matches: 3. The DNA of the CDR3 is TGTGCCAGCTCACCACCGGGACAGGTGGACACTGAAGCTTTCTTT. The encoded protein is CASSPPGQVDTEAFF.

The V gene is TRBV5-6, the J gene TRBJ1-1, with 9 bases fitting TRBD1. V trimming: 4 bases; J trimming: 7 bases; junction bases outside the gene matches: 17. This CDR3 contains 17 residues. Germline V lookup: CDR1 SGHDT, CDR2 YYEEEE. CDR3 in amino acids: CASSLAGTGQYVREAFF. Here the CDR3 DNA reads TGTGCCAGCAGCCTTGCAGGGACAGGGCAATACGTCCGTGAAGCTTTCTTT.

CDR3 sequence reads: CASSSQQGGHYGYTF. In DNA form, the CDR3 reads TGTGCCAGCAGCTCCCAACAGGGGGGACATTATGGCTACACCTTC. The chain has TRBV7-8 and TRBJ1-2; 8 nucleotides line up with TRBD1. The CDR3 consists of 15 residues. The V gene's germline CDR1 is SGHVS and CDR2 FQNEAQ. Trimming removed 4 bases from V and 5 bases from J; junction bases left unmatched: 9.

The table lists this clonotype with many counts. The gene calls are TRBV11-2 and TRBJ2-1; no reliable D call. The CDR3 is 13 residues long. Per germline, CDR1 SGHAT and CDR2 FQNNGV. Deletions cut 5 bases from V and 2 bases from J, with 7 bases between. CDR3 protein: CASSDGPYNEQFF. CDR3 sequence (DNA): TGTGCCAGCAGCGACGGTCCCTACAATGAGCAGTTCTTC. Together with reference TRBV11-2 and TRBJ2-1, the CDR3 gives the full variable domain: EAGVAQSPRYKIIEKRQSVAFWCNPISGHATLYWYQQILGQGPKLLIQFQNNGVVDDSQLPKDRFSAERLKGVDSTLKIQPAKLEDSAVYLCASSDGPYNEQFFGPGTRLTVL.

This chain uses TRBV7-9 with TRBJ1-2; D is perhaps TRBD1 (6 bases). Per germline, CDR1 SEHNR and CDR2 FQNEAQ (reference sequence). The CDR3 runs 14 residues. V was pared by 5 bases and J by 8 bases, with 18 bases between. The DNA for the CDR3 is TGTGCCAGCAGCAGGGCTGGGGGCGTAGGAGGCTACACCTTC. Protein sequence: CASSRAGGVGGYTF.